This paragraph reports one TCR beta chain. The antigen remains undetermined. A much more abundant neighbour one base away suggests this may be a read error. The sample is drawn from a study of early T cells in non-severe SARS-CoV-2 infection. Across the whole study: The study sequenced bulk RNA from unsorted whole blood, with chains unpaired. Study-wide points: Private and CD4 specificities were missed by VDJdb matching, which favored anti-spike CD8 responses.

Germline V gene lookup returns CDR1 SEHNR and CDR2 FQNEAQ (reference sequence). Trimming took off 5 bases at V and 4 bases at J, with 2 bases between the two ends. The CDR3 has 11 amino acids. Molecules of cDNA were individually given unique molecular identifiers that were attached to them. MiXCR was run by TCRdb on the 5' RACE reads, yielding one entry per CDR3 protein. The table lists roughly 110,000 distinct CDR3 sequences, around 10% of them singletons. This clonotype was obtained from an adult who was a healthcare worker with PCR-confirmed SARS-CoV-2 infection or an uninfected control (not recorded which). V is TRBV7-9 and J is TRBJ2-2; D ambiguous. Sequencing was carried out using whole blood. The CDR3 spells CASSTTGELFF. For the CDR3, the DNA is TGTGCCAGCAGCACCACCGGGGAGCTGTTTTTT. Variable domain in full (rest from reference TRBV7-9 and TRBJ2-2): DTGVSQNPRHKITKRGQNVTFRCDPISEHNRLYWYRQTLGQGPEFLTYFQNEAQLEKSRLLSDRFSAERPKGSFSTLEIQRTEQGDSAMYLCASSTTGELFFGEGSRLTVL.